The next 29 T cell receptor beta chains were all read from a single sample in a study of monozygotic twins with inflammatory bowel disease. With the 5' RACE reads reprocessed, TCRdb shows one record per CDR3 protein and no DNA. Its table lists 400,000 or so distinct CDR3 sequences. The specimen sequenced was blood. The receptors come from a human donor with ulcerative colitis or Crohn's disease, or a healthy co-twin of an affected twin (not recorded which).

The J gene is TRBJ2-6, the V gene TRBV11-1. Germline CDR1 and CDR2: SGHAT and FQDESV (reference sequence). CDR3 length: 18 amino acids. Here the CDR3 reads CASSLARVIRSGANVLTF.

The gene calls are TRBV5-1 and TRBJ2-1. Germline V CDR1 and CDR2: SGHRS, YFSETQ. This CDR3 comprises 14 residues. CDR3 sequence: CASSLAATNNEQFF.

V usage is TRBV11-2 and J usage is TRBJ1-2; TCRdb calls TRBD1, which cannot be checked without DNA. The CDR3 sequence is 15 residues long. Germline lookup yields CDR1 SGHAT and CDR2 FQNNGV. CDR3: CASSLGGVSKGGYTF.

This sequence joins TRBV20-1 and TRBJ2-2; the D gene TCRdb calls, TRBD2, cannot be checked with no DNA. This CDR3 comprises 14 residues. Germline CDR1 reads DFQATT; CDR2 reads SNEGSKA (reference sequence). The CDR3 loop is CSAFYAGGSGELFF.

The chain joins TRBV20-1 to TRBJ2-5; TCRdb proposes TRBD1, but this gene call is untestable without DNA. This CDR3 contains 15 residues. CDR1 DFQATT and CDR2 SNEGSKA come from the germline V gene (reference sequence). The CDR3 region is CSAGGGQKAQETQYF.

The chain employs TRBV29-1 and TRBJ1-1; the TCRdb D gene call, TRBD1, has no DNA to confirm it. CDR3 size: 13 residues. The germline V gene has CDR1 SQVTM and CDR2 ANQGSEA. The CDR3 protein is CSVSPRMNTEAFF.

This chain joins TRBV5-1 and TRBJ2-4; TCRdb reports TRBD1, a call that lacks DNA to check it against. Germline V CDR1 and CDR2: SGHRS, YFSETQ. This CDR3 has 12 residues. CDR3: CASSLERGRQYF. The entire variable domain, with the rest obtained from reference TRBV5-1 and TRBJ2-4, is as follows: KAGVTQTPRYLIKTRGQQVTLSCSPISGHRSVSWYQQTPGQGLQFLFEYFSETQRNKGNFPGRFSGRQFSNSRSEMNVSTLELGDSALYLCASSLERGRQYFGAGTRLSVL.

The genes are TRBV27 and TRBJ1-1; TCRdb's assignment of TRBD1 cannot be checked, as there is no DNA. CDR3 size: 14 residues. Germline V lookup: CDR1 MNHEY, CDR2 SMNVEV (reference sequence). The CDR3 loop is CASTPGGVDTEAFF.

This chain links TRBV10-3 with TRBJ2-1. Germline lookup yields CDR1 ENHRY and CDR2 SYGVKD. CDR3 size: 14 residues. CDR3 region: CAANGGNSYNEQFF.

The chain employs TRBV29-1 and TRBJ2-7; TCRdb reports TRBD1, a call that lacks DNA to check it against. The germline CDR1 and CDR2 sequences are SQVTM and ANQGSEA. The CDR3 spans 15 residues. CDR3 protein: CSAMNRDPSSYEQYF.

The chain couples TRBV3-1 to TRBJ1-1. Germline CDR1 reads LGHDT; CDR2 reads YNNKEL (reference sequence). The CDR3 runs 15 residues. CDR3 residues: CASGASGLMNTEAFF.

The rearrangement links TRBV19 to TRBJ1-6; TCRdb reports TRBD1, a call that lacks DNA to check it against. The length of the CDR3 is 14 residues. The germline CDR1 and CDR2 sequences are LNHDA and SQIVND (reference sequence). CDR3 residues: CASSTGTANSPLHF.

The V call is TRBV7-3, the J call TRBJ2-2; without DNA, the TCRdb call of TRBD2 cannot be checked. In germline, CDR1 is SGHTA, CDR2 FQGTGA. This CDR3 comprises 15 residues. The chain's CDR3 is CASSKLAGGPGELFF.

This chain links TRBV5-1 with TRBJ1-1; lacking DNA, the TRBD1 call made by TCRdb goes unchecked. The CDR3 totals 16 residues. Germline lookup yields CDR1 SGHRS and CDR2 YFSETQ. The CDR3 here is CASTPDRAGGNTEAFF.

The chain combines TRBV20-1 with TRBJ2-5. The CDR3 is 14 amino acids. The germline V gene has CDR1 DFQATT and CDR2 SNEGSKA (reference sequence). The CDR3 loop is CSARTLGKEETQYF.

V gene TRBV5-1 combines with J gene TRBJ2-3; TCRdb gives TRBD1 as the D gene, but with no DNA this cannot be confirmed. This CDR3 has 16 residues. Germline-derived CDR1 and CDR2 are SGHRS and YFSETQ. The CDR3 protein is CASSPRQGLGTDTQYF.

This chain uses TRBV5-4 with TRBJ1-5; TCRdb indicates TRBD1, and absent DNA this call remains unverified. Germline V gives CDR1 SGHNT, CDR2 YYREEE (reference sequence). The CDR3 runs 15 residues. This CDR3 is CASSLWGDSNQPQHF.

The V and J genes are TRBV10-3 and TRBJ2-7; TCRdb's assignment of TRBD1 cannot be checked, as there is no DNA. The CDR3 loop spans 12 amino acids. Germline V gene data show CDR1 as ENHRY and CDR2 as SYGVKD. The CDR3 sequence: CAISEYRQALYF.

CDR3 in amino acids: CSVVRREGRETQYF. V usage is TRBV29-1 and J usage is TRBJ2-5; TCRdb outputs TRBD2, but without DNA this stays unchecked. The CDR3 contains 14 residues. The germline gives CDR1 SQVTM, CDR2 ANQGSEA.

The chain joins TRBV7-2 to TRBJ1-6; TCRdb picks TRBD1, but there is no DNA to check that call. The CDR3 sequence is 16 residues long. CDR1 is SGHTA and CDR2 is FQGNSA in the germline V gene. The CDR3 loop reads CASSLVGGSDNSPLHF.

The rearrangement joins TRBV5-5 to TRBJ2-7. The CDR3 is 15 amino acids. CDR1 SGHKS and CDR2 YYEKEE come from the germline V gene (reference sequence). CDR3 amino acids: CASSLQTPDPYEQYF.

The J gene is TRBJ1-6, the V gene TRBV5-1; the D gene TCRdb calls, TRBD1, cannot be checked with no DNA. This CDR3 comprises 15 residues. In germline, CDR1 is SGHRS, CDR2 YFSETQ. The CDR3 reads CASSLQEGFRSPLHF.

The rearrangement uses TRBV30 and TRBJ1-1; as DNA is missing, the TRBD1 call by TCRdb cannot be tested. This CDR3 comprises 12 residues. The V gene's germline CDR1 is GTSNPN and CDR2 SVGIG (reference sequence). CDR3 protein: CAWISSGTEAFF.

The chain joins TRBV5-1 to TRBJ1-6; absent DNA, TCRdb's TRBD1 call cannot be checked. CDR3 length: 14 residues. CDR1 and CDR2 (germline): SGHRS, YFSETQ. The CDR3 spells CASSLAGANSPLHF.

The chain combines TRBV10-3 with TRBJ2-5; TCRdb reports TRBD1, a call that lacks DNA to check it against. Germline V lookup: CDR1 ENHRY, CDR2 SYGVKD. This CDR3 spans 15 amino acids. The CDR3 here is CAISDGREVRETQYF.

CDR3 loop: CASSFSGGAGETQYF. The chain is built from TRBV12-3 or TRBV12-4 and TRBJ2-5; absent DNA, TCRdb's TRBD1 call cannot be checked. The CDR3 is made up of 15 amino acids.

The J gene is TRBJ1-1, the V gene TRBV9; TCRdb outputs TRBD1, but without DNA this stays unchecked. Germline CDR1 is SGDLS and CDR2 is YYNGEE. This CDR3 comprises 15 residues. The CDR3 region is CASSLRTVKNTEAFF.

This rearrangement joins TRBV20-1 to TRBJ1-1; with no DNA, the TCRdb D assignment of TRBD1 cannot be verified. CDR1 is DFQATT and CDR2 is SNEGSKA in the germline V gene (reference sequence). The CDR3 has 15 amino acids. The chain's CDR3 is CSAREFRQMNTEAFF.

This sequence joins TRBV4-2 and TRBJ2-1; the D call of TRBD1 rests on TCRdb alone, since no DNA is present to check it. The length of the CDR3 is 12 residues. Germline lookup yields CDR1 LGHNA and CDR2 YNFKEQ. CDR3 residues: CASGQGDAEQFF.